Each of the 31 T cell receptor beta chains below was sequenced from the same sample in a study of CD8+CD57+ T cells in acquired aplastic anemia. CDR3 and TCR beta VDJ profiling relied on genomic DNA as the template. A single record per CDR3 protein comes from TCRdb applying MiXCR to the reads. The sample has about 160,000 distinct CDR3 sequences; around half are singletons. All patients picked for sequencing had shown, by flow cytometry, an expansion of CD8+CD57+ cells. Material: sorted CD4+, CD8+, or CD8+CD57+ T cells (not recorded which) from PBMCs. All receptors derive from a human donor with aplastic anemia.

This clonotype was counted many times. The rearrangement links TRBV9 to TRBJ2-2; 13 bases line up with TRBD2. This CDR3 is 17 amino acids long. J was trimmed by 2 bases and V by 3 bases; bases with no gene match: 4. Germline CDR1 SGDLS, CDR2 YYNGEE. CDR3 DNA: TGTGCCAGCAGCGAACTAGCGGGAGGGCATAACACCGGGGAGCTGTTTTTT. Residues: CASSELAGGHNTGELFF.

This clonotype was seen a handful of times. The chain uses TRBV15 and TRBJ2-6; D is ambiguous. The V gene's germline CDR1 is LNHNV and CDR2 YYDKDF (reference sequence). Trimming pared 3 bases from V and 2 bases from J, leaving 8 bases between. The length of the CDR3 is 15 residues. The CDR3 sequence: CATSSPVAGANVLTF. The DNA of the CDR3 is TGTGCCACCAGCAGTCCAGTGGCTGGGGCCAACGTCCTGACTTTC.

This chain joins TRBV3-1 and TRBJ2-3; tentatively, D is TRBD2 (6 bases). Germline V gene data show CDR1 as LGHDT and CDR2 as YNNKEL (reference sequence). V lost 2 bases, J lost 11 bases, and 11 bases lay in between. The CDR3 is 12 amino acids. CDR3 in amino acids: CASSQRTNRQYF. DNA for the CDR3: TGTGCCAGCAGCCAAAGGACTAACAGGCAGTATTTT.

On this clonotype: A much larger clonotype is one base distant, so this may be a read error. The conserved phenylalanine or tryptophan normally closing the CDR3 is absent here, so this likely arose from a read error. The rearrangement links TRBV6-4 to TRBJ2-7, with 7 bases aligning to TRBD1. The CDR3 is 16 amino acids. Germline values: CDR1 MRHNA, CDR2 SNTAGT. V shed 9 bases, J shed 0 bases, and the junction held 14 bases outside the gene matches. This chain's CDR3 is CARSPSRDSCSYEQYL. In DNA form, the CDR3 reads TGTGCCAGATCACCATCTCGGGACAGTTGCTCCTACGAGCAGTACCTC.

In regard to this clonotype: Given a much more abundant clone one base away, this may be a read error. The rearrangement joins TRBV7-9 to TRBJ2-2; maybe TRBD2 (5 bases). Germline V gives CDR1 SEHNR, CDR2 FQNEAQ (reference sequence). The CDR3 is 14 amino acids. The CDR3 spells CASSLDFDHGDLFF. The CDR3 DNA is TGTGCCAGCAGCTTAGATTTCGATCACGGGGATCTGTTTTTT.

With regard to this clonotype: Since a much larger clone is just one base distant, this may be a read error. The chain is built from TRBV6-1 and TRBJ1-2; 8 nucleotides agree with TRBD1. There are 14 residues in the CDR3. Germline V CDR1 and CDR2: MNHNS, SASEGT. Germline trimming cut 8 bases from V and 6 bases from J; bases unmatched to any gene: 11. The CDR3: CASGRQGLSNGYTF. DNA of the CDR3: TGTGCCAGCGGAAGACAGGGGCTCAGCAATGGCTACACCTTC.

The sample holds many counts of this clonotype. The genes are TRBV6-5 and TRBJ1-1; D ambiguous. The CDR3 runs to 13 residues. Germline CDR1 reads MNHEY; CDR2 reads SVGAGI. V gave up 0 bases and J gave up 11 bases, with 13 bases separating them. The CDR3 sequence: CASSYSLSSGAFF. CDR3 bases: TGTGCCAGCAGTTACTCGTTAAGCTCGGGGGCTTTCTTT.

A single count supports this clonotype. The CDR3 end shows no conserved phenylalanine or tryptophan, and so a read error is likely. The CDR3 coding sequence is TGCAGCGTCTCGACAGGGACGAACACTGAAGCTTTCCTT. Translating it yields CSVSTGTNTEAFL. This chain uses TRBV29-1 with TRBJ1-1; 7 positions match TRBD1. J lost 1 base, V lost 6 bases, and 5 bases had no gene match. Germline CDR1 and CDR2: SQVTM and ANQGSEA. CDR3 length equals 13 residues.

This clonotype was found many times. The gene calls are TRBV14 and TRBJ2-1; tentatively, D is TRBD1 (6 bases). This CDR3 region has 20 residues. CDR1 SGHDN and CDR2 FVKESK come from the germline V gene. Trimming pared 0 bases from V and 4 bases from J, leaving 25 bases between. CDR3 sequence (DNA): TGTGCCAGCAGCCAAGACATCGGCAGGGGCAGAATAGTGGGATACAATGAGCAGTTCTTC. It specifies CASSQDIGRGRIVGYNEQFF.

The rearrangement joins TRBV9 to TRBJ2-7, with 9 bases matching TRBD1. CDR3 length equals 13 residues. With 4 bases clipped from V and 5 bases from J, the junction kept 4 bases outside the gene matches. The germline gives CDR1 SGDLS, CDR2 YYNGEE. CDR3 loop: CASSKGTGNEQYF. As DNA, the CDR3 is TGTGCCAGCAGCAAAGGGACAGGGAACGAGCAGTACTTC.

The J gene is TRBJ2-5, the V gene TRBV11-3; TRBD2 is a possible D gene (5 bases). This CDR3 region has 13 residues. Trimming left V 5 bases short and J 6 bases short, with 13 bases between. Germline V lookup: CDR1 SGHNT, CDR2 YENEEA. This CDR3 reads CASSPPREKTQYF. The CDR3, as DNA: TGTGCCAGCAGCCCACCGAGGGAAAAGACCCAGTACTTC.

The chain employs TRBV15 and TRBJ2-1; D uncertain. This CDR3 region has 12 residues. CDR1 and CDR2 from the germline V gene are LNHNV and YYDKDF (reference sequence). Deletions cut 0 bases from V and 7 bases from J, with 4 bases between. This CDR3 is CATSREVNEQFF. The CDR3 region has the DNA TGTGCCACCAGCAGAGAAGTTAATGAGCAGTTCTTC.

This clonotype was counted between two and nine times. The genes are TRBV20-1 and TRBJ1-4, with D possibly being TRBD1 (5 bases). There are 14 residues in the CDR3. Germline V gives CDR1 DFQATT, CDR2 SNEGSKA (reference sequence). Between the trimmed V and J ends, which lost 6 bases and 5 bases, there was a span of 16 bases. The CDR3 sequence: CSAGRDARNEKLFF. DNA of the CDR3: TGCAGTGCCGGTAGGGACGCCAGGAATGAAAAACTGTTTTTT.

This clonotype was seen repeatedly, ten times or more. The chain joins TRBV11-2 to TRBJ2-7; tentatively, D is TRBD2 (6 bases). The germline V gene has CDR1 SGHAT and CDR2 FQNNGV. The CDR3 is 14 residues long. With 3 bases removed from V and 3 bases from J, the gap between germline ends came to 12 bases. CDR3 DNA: TGTGCCAGCAGCTTTTTTAGCGGCCTCTACGAGCAGTACTTC. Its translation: CASSFFSGLYEQYF.

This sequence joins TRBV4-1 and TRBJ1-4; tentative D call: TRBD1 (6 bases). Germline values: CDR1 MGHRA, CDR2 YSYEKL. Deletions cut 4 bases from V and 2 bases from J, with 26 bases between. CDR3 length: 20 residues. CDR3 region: CASSLWPGTTGPFTNEKLFF. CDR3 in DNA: TGCGCCAGCAGCCTCTGGCCGGGGACTACAGGGCCGTTTACTAATGAAAAACTGTTTTTT.

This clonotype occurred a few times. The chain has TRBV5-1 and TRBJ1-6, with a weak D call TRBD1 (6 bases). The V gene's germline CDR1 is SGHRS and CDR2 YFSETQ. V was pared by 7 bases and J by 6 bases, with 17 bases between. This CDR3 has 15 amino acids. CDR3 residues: CASRGGGDANSPLHF. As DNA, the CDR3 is TGCGCCAGCCGGGGTGGGGGCGACGCTAATTCACCCCTCCACTTT.

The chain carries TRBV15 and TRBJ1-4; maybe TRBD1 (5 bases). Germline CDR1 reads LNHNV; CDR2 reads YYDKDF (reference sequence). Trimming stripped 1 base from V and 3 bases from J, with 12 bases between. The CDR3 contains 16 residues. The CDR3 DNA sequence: TGTGCCACCAGCAGAGTGAGGGGCTGGGCTAATGAAAAACTGTTTTTT. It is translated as CATSRVRGWANEKLFF.

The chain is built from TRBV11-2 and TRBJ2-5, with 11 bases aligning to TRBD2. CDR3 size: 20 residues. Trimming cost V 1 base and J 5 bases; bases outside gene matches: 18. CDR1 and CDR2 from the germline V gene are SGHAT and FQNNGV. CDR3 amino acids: CASSLVGTSGGGSQEETQYF. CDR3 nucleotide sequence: TGTGCCAGCAGCTTAGTTGGGACTAGCGGAGGAGGTAGTCAAGAGGAGACCCAGTACTTC.

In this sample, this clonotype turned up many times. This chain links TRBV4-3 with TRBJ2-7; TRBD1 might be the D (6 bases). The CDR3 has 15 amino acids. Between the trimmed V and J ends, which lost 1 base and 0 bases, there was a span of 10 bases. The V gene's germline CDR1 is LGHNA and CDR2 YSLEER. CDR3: CASSQGTVSSYEQYF. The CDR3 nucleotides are TGCGCCAGCAGCCAAGGGACAGTAAGCTCCTACGAGCAGTACTTC.

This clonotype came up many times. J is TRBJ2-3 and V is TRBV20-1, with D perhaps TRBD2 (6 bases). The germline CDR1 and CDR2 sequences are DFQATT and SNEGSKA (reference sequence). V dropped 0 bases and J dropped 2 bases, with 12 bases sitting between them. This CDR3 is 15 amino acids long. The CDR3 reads CSARDLASITDTQYF. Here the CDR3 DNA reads TGCAGTGCTAGAGATCTAGCGTCAATCACAGATACGCAGTATTTT.

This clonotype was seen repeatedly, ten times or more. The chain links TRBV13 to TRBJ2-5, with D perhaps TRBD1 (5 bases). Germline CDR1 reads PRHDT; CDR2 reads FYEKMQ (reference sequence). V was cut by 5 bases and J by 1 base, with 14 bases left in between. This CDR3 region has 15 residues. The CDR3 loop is CASSPITGLQETQYF. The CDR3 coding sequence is TGTGCCAGCAGCCCGATAACAGGTCTCCAAGAGACCCAGTACTTC.

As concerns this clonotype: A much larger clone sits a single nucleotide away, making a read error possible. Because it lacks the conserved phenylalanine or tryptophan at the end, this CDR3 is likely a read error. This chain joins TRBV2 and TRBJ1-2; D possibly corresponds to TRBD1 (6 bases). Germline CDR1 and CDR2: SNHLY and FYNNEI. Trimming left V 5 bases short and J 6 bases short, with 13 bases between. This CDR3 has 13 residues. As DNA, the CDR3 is TGTGCCAGCAGTTACTCGCGGGGGCATGGCTACACCCTC. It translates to CASSYSRGHGYTL.

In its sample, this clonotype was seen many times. The CDR3: CASSMGLAGHTDTQYF. The CDR3 nucleotides read TGTGCCAGTAGTATGGGACTAGCGGGACACACAGATACGCAGTATTTT. This chain connects TRBV19 to TRBJ2-3, with 13 bases identical to TRBD2. The CDR3 totals 16 residues. Germline assignment: CDR1 LNHDA and CDR2 SQIVND (reference sequence). After removal of 3 bases from V and 2 bases from J, the junction contained 2 bases not matched to a gene.

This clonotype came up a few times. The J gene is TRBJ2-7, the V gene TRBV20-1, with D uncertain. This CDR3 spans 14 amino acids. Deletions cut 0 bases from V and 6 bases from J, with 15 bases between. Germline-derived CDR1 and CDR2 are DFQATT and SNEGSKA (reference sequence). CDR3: CSARDTSRFREQYF. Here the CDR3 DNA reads TGCAGTGCTAGAGATACCAGCCGCTTTCGCGAGCAGTACTTC.

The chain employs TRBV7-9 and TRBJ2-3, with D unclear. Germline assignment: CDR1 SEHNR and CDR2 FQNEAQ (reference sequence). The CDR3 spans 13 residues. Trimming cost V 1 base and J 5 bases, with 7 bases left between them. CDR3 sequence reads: CASSLGSVDTQYF. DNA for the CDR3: TGTGCCAGCAGCTTAGGATCGGTAGATACGCAGTATTTT.

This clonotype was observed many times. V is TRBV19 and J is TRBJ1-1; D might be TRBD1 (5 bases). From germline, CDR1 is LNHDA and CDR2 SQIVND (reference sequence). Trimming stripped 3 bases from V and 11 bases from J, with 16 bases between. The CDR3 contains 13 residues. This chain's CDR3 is CASSIAVGEYAFF. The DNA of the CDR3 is TGTGCCAGTAGTATTGCCGTGGGGGAGTACGCTTTCTTT.

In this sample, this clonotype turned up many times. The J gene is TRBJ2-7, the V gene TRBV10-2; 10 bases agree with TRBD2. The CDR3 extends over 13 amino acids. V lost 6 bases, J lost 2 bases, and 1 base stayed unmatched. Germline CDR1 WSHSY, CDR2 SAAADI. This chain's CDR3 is CASRLAGTYEQYF. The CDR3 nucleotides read TGCGCCAGCAGACTAGCGGGAACCTACGAGCAGTACTTC.

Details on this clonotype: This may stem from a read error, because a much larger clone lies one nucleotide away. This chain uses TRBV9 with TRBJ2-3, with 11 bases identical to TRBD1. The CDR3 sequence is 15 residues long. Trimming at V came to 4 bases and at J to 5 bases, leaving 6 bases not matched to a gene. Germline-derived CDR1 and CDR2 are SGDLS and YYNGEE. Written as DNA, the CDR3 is TGTGCCAGCAGCCTCCGGGGACAGGGGGTAGATACGCAGTATTTT. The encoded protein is CASSLRGQGVDTQYF.

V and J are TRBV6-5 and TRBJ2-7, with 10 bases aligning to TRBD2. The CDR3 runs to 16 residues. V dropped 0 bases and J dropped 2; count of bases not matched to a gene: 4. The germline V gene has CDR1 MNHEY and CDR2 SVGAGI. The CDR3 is CASSYSSGGPAYEQYF. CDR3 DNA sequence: TGTGCCAGCAGTTACTCTAGCGGGGGGCCCGCCTACGAGCAGTACTTC.

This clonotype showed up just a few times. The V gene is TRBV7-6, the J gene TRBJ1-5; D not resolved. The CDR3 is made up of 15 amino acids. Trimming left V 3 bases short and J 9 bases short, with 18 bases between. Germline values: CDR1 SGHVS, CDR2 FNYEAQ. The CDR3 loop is CASSLNLGLARPQHF. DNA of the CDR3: TGTGCCAGCAGCTTGAATCTGGGGTTGGCTCGGCCCCAGCATTTT.

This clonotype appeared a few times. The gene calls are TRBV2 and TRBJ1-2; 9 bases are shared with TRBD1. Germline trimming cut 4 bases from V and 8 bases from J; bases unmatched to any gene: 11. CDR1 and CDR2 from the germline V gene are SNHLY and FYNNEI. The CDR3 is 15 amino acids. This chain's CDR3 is CASSVSGQGRLGYTF. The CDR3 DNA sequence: TGTGCCAGCAGTGTGTCGGGACAGGGACGCCTGGGCTACACCTTC.